This TCR beta chain was recorded in a study of blood T cell repertoires in COVID-19. For the study at large: Material from acute and convalescent COVID-19 was sourced from the United States, Italy and Spain. In each case, the material was cDNA or gDNA derived from T cells, B-cell-depleted T cells, or PBMCs.

This clone came up a few times. In the original analysis: Amplification with reference gene primers provided the estimates of nucleated cell counts. This table comes from immunoSEQ multiplex PCR, and its TCRdb copy is limited to in-frame clones, with some not included. V and J calls and clone size are given by that table; D and trimming were obtained from the DNA. The sample has 100,000 to 120,000 clones; 70% to 90% are singletons. This TCR derives from a man aged 35 to 55 with acute or convalescent COVID-19. Material: peripheral blood.

CDR3 residues: CAWSDYGQGFSDTQYF. As DNA, the CDR3 is TGTGCCTGGAGCGACTACGGACAGGGGTTTTCAGATACGCAGTATTTT. The chain employs TRBV30 and TRBJ2-3; the match to TRBD1 covers 9 bases. With 3 bases clipped from V and 4 bases from J, the junction kept 11 bases outside the gene matches. This CDR3 is built from 16 residues. Germline loops: CDR1 GTSNPN, CDR2 SVGIG (reference sequence).